This T cell receptor beta chain was sequenced during a study of CXCR3-negative and CXCR3-positive naive CD8 T cells. Overall study findings and caveats: Researchers report that CXCR3-positive naive cells carry more hydrophobic TRB CDR3s than CXCR3-negative naive cells.

Libraries of TRB cDNA were made by 5' RACE and carried UMIs. Each CDR3 protein gets one entry in TCRdb, which reprocessed the 5' RACE reads and gives no DNA. The sample spans approximately 140,000 distinct CDR3 sequences; the ten largest clones claim about 0.27%. There are 15 residues in the CDR3. Germline V gene sequence: CDR1 DFQATT, CDR2 SNEGSKA (reference sequence). As regards this clonotype: Antigen specificity is unknown.

The genes are TRBV20-1 and TRBJ2-1; TCRdb calls TRBD1, which cannot be checked without DNA. The sequence derives from a human donor in good health. Some clones in this sample may be carry-over from other donors' samples. The sequencing input was naive CXCR3+ CD8+ T cells from blood. Sample subset: CD45RO-CCR7+CD27+CD95- naive CD8+ T cells expressing CXCR3 (TNR3+). The CDR3 spells CSASRDRAGSDEQFF.